This T cell receptor (beta chain) was found in a study of shared clonotypes between healthy human individuals. General study results and limits: Sequencing depth was a factor that was expected to affect clonotype sharing among donors.

Trimming took 0 bases from V and 3 from J, leaving 12 bases between them. The CDR3 is 15 amino acids. Germline V gives CDR1 SGHTA, CDR2 FQGNSA. Here immunoSEQ multiplex PCR was the method, and the copy in TCRdb shows in-frame clones only, minus some. There are about 980,000 clones in the sample; around 80% occur only once, and over 1.3% lies in the top ten. As for this clone: Its antigen is undetermined.

Subsets obtained from CD4+ cells comprised CD45RA+ naive and CD45RA-negative memory cells. Sequenced material: memory CD4+ T cells sorted from blood. Subset: CD45RA-negative fraction. The TCR comes from a man younger than 35 in good health. V gene TRBV7-2 combines with J gene TRBJ2-7; a possible D gene is TRBD1 (6 bases). CDR3 DNA: TGTGCCAGCAGCTTAGCCCCCCAGGGGTTCTACGAGCAGTACTTC. Translated: CASSLAPQGFYEQYF.